Listed below are T cell receptor beta chains from one sample, sequenced in a study of T-cell memory formation after mild COVID-19. MiXCR, run by TCRdb on the 5' RACE reads, gives a single entry per CDR3 protein. The data show about 260,000 distinct CDR3 sequences, with approximately 7.6% seen just once and approximately 23% held by the top ten. Sequencing was done on a sample of PBMCs or a T cell subset sorted from them (not recorded which). These receptors originate from a man aged 18 to 30 who had mild COVID-19 (a few samples of this study predate the infection). Cell type and time point are not known. Both conserved end residues are part of each CDR3. The D gene is left open where the match is weak. Some rows mark clone size as missing; the rest say once, few, many or name a class of expanded clone.

>few|.|TRBJ1-5|TRBV19
CASSIGGSNQPQHF
TGTGCCAGTAGTATTGGGGGGAGCAATCAGCCCCAGCATTTT
>few|TRBD1|TRBJ1-1|TRBV5-1
CASSPGTGTTEAFF
TGCGCCAGCAGCCCCGGGACAGGGACCACTGAAGCTTTCTTT
>many|TRBD2|TRBJ2-1|TRBV4-2
CASSREGAGEYNEQFF
TGTGCCAGCAGCCGAGAGGGAGCGGGGGAGTACAATGAGCAGTTCTTC
>.|.|TRBJ2-7|TRBV10-3
CAISDLGGTSYEQYF
TGTGCCATCAGTGACCTGGGAGGCACTTCCTACGAGCAGTACTTC
>few|.|TRBJ1-1|TRBV5-1
CASSLDRPNTEAFF
TGCGCCAGCAGCTTGGACAGGCCAAACACTGAAGCTTTCTTT
>few|.|TRBJ2-7|TRBV30
CAWSKQLYEQYF
TGTGCCTGGAGTAAACAGTTATACGAGCAGTACTTC
>.|TRBD1|TRBJ1-2|TRBV12-3/TRBV12-4
CASSDTGQGVYGYTF
TGTGCCAGCAGTGATACGGGACAGGGGGTTTATGGCTACACCTTC
>.|TRBD1|TRBJ2-3|TRBV7-3
CASSLTPPGQGLDTQYF
TGTGCCAGCAGCTTAACCCCCCCAGGACAGGGCCTAGATACGCAGTATTTT
>.|.|TRBJ1-5|TRBV9
CASSATARGNQPQHF
TGTGCCAGCAGCGCGACTGCCAGGGGCAATCAGCCCCAGCATTTT
>.|TRBD2|TRBJ2-3|TRBV5-1
CASSALAGGSTDTQYF
TGCGCCAGCAGCGCCTTAGCGGGGGGTAGCACAGATACGCAGTATTTT
>many|.|TRBJ2-5|TRBV7-2
CASSLVGSQETQYF
TGTGCCAGCAGTTTAGTGGGCAGCCAAGAGACCCAGTACTTC
>few|TRBD2|TRBJ2-1|TRBV29-1
CSSSGDSYNEQFF
TGCAGCTCCAGCGGGGACTCCTACAATGAGCAGTTCTTC
>few|TRBD1|TRBJ2-3|TRBV24-1
CATSDPRARQGGNTDTQYF
TGTGCCACCAGTGATCCACGCGCAAGACAGGGGGGAAACACAGATACGCAGTATTTT
>.|.|TRBJ1-2|TRBV6-5
CASSYSLQGTLYGYTF
TGTGCCAGCAGTTACTCTCTCCAGGGAACACTCTATGGCTACACCTTC
>.|TRBD1|TRBJ1-2|TRBV6-1
CASSEDQTGKKIYGYTF
TGTGCCAGCAGTGAAGATCAGACAGGGAAAAAGATCTATGGCTACACCTTC
>few|.|TRBJ2-3|TRBV20-1
CSAEGGTSTDTQYF
TGCAGTGCTGAGGGGGGGACTAGCACAGATACGCAGTATTTT
>few|.|TRBJ2-3|TRBV28
CASSSPGQADTQYF
TGTGCCAGCAGTTCCCCCGGGCAGGCAGATACGCAGTATTTT
>few|TRBD2|TRBJ2-1|TRBV7-3
CASSHTSGANEQFF
TGTGCCAGCAGTCACACTAGCGGGGCGAATGAGCAGTTCTTC
>many|.|TRBJ2-1|TRBV7-8
CASSLGLDPTWYEQFF
TGTGCCAGCAGCTTGGGGCTCGACCCGACCTGGTATGAGCAGTTCTTC
>.|.|TRBJ1-1|TRBV29-1
CSVWGLGPNTEAFF
TGCAGCGTTTGGGGTTTAGGCCCGAACACTGAAGCTTTCTTT
>.|.|TRBJ2-3|TRBV6-5
CASKGSDTQYF
TGTGCCAGCAAGGGATCAGATACGCAGTATTTT
>many|.|TRBJ2-2|TRBV29-1
CSAERNTGELFF
TGCAGCGCCGAACGGAACACCGGGGAGCTGTTTTTT